This T cell receptor beta chain is from a study of long-term antiretroviral therapy in people with HIV. Whole-study findings and limits: Blood was collected between the mid-2000s and the late 2010s, possibly under older ART regimens. HIV repertoire CDR3 lengths ranged less widely than those of controls.

Inclusion required at least two post-ART and at least one pre-ART PBMC samples. immunoSEQ v3.0 was run at survey level. Data came from immunoSEQ multiplex PCR; TCRdb stores just in-frame clones and leaves some out. The profile covers 9,500 to 13,000 clones, with around 88% appearing a single time and approximately 21% taken by the ten largest. The germline gives CDR1 MNHEY, CDR2 SMNVEV (reference sequence). This CDR3 contains 13 residues. V gave up 5 bases and J gave up 4 bases, with 11 bases separating them. Details on this clone: The antigen is unknown.

This chain uses TRBV27 with TRBJ1-2; TRBD1 is a possible D gene (5 bases). Sequences were derived from unsorted PBMCs, sampled 0.2 years before starting antiretroviral therapy. This TCR was recovered from a woman aged 40 to 55 with HIV. CDR3 protein: CASSEKGLYGYTF. For the CDR3, the DNA is TGTGCCAGCAGTGAGAAGGGACTCTATGGCTACACCTTC.